Listed here is a single T cell receptor beta chain. Its specific antigen is unknown. Base qualities are not recorded, but no much larger clone differs from it by a single base. This entry belongs to a study of blood T cell repertoires in COVID-19 (dated by TCRdb to the early 2020s). Study-level background: Collaborator samples came from the United States, Italy and Spain and covered acute and convalescent phases of COVID-19. The prospective study material was composed of cDNA or gDNA derived from T cells, B-cell-depleted T cells, or PBMCs. Where HLA class I and class II types were available, the types were taken from metadata supplied by the sample provider, not from assay-based typing. Sample metadata almost always included a de-identified subject ID, COVID-19 status, age in years and sex. A freely available public database, intended as a resource for researchers studying the immune response to SARS-CoV-2, is where the repertoires were released. Samples were obtained from the ongoing ImmuneRACE study (first 160 participants) and from 1,200 or so subjects provided by 6 global collaborators. Subjects who had been exposed to COVID-19, were actively infected with it, or had recovered from it provided the deeply sampled blood TCRbeta repertoires that made up the dataset.

Participants in the prospective study were enrolled through a virtual design, were aged roughly 18 to 90 years, and lived in roughly 24 United States geographic areas. In the prospective study, participants were assigned to cohorts based on the clinical history participants reported in a screening survey and a study questionnaire. For ImmuneRACE Cohort 3, a participant was defined as recovered based on two consecutive negative NP/OP PCR tests, clearance by a healthcare professional, or resolution of symptoms. Each participant in the prospective study had whole blood, serum and a nasopharyngeal or oropharyngeal swab collected by mobile phlebotomists. Prospective study participants could optionally give additional blood draws and questionnaires over an approximately two-month period. Blood samples from the prospective study were shipped frozen or at room temperature prior to DNA extraction. Study-wide findings and limitations: The amount of clinical and demographic metadata varied by source and participant and was provided uncurated.

CDR1 and CDR2 (SGDLS, YYNGEE) derive from the germline V gene. Cut back by 4 bases and 0 bases, the V and J ends lie 13 bases apart. The cysteine opens and the phenylalanine closes a CDR3 of 16 amino acids. Only the CDR3 portion is preserved as DNA: 48 bases, with reading frame beginning at the first base. TCRbeta CDR3 regions were amplified from genomic DNA using the immunoSEQ Assay, a bias-controlled multiplex PCR. On the study's bioinformatics: Within the assay, amplification of reference gene primers was used to estimate how many nucleated cells each sample contained. To quantify the absolute abundance of each unique TCRbeta CDR3 rearrangement, sequence reads were collapsed and filtered. Productive Simpson clonality was computed per sample as the square root of Simpson's diversity index over productive rearrangements. Here the immuneACCESS table is served through TCRdb, limited to in-frame sequences with V and J called. Missing clones are a known gap in these copies; in checked studies unresolved V genes cover under half, and the rest lacks a known reason. D and trimming were read from the DNA, whereas the V and J calls and clone size are those reported in that table. The sample table contains 150,000 or so clones; only one count was recorded for approximately 80% of them. The ten largest make up more than 8.5% of the sample.

This TCR was recovered from a man aged 45-60 years who had recovered from COVID-19. Sequencing was done on a sample of PBMCs or T cells enriched from blood (not recorded which). The sequence is built from TRBV9 and TRBJ2-2; the D gene identity is not certain. The CDR3 here reads CASSPRVVANTGELFF. The bases read TGTGCCAGCAGCCCTCGGGTGGTCGCGAACACCGGGGAGCTGTTTTTT.